This note documents a single T cell receptor (beta chain) sequence. Its antigen is not known. Study conclusions and caveats: The larger cohort examined one V-J beta rearrangement, not whole repertoires.

After constant-region reverse-primer amplification, full-length variable regions underwent semi-nested PCR with Nested Universal Primer A. TCRdb analysed the 5' RACE reads with MiXCR anew, one entry per CDR3 protein. The profile shows 45,000 to 60,000 distinct CDR3 sequences, about 24% of them singletons. Purified naive CD4+ T cells were depleted of CD25+ Tregs. V was cut by 3 bases and J by 4 bases, with 10 bases left in between. The CDR3 sequence is 14 residues long. Germline-derived CDR1 and CDR2 are KGHSH and LQKENI. V is TRBV18 and J is TRBJ1-5; D might be TRBD1 (5 bases). This sequence originates from a female donor with breast cancer. Material for sequencing was tumor-infiltrating naive CD4+ T cells sorted from the breast tumor. Regarding subset: naive CD4+ T cells, CD4+CD45RA+CD25-. CDR3 amino acids: CASSPGRSNQPQHF. CDR3 sequence (DNA): TGTGCCAGCTCACCGGGACGGTCAAATCAGCCCCAGCATTTT.